The entry below gives a single T cell receptor (beta chain) sequence along with its context. In the original processing: Nucleated cell number was recorded as an estimate derived from reference gene primer amplification. Profiling relied on immunoSEQ multiplex PCR, and the TCRdb table lists in-frame clones only, not all of them. For V, J and clone size, that table is used; D and trimming come from the DNA. The data hold approximately 50,000 clones, with roughly 78% observed a single time. These data belong to a study of blood T cell repertoires in COVID-19. Turning to the study itself: Sources were T cells, B-cell-depleted T cells, or PBMCs; the material itself was cDNA or gDNA.

V was pared by 5 bases and J by 6 bases, with 16 bases between. The CDR3 covers 15 residues. CDR1 is SEHNR and CDR2 is FQNEAQ in the germline V gene (reference sequence). V usage is TRBV7-9 and J usage is TRBJ2-2; D might be TRBD2 (6 bases). The sequence was collected from a man aged 65 to 79 with acute or convalescent COVID-19. Sequenced material: peripheral blood. CDR3 protein: CASSASRLGSGELFF. The CDR3 nucleotides are TGTGCCAGCAGCGCCAGTAGACTAGGTTCCGGGGAGCTGTTTTTT.